A selection of T cell receptor beta chains follows, all from one sample in a study of lymphopenia after photon versus proton radiotherapy. The method was immunoSEQ multiplex PCR; TCRdb's version includes in-frame clones alone and lacks a portion of them. The table lists 25,000 to 30,000 clones, roughly 85% of them singletons, with 5.2% in the top ten. The sample here was peripheral blood, taken from a patient treated with photon-based radiotherapy. Receptor source: a man aged 25 to 40 with gastric cancer. The CDR3 runs from the conserved cysteine through the conserved F or W. D genes are given only for firm matches. Expanded clones are given a class, and other clones once, few, many or no size at all.

v_gene	j_gene	abundance	d_gene	CDR3nt	CDR3aa
TRBV7-9	TRBJ2-4	-	-	TGTGCCAGCAGCTTAGGATTTCTGAACATTCAGTACTTC	CASSLGFLNIQYF
TRBV7-6	TRBJ2-1	-	TRBD2	TGTGCCAGCTGCCTACTAGCGGGAGGGGATGAGCAGTTCTTC	CASCLLAGGDEQFF
TRBV5-4	TRBJ2-7	-	-	TGTGCCAGCAGCTTGGGGGGGACGGGGATGTACGAGCAGTACTTC	CASSLGGTGMYEQYF
TRBV5-1	TRBJ2-2	-	-	TGCGCCAGCAGCTTTGGGACGAGGAGCACCGGGGAGCTGTTTTTT	CASSFGTRSTGELFF
TRBV5-1	TRBJ2-7	few	TRBD2	TGCGCCAGCAGCTCCACTAGCGGGGGGACCTACGAGCAGTACTTC	CASSSTSGGTYEQYF
TRBV29-1	TRBJ1-2	-	TRBD1	TGCAGCGTTGTTTTTAGAACGAACAGGGGTGAATATGGCTACACCTTC	CSVVFRTNRGEYGYTF
TRBV11-3	TRBJ2-2	-	-	TGTGCCAGCAGCCCCGGGACGGCGAACACCGGGGAGCTGTTTTTT	CASSPGTANTGELFF
TRBV6-6	TRBJ1-2	-	TRBD1	TGTGCCAGCAGTTCCGGGACAGTCTATGGCTACACCTTC	CASSSGTVYGYTF
TRBV5-6	TRBJ2-3	once	-	TGTGCCAGCAGCTTGCCAGGGATTAGCACAGATACGCAGTATTTT	CASSLPGISTDTQYF
TRBV9	TRBJ2-3	-	-	TGTGCCAGCAGCGTAGACCACTTCACAGATACGCAGTATTTT	CASSVDHFTDTQYF
TRBV6-5	TRBJ1-2	-	-	TGTGCCAGCAGCCAGCTCGGTGGGGGCGGCTACACCTTC	CASSQLGGGGYTF
TRBV6-5	TRBJ1-6	-	-	TGTGCCAGCAGTTACTCGTGGACGGTCAATTCACCCCTCCACTTT	CASSYSWTVNSPLHF
TRBV29-1	TRBJ2-2	-	-	TGCAGCGTTGTTGGGAACACCGGGGAGCTGTTTTTT	CSVVGNTGELFF
TRBV6-6	TRBJ2-7	-	-	TGTGCCAGCAGTTATTCAATCGGGGCGGGCGAGCAGTACTTC	CASSYSIGAGEQYF
TRBV5-5	TRBJ2-1	-	TRBD2	TGTGCCAGCAGCTTGGCCGGGCCAGCGGGGGGGCGGTATGAGCAGTTCTTC	CASSLAGPAGGRYEQFF
TRBV14	TRBJ1-1	-	-	TGTGCCAGCAGCCAAGATACAAACACTGAAGCTTTCTTT	CASSQDTNTEAFF
TRBV28	TRBJ1-5	-	-	TGTGCCAGCAGTTCACTAGGCGAAACCCAGCCCCAGCATTTT	CASSSLGETQPQHF
TRBV7-3	TRBJ2-1	-	TRBD2	TGTGCCAGCAGCTCACTAGCGGGGGTAGGGAATGAGCAGTTCTTC	CASSSLAGVGNEQFF
TRBV28	TRBJ2-2	-	TRBD1	TGTGCCAGCAGTTTTACCACAGGGGGCGCGGGGGAGCTGTTTTTT	CASSFTTGGAGELFF
TRBV6-6	TRBJ2-3	-	-	TGTGCCAGCAGGCGACAGGGCACAGATACGCAGTATTTT	CASRRQGTDTQYF
TRBV5-1	TRBJ2-5	-	TRBD2	TGCGCCAGCAGCTTGGAGCGGGGGACCCAAGAGACCCAGTACTTC	CASSLERGTQETQYF
TRBV7-9	TRBJ2-3	-	-	TGTGCCAGCAGCCGGCCTACTGAAACTAAGAATAGCACAGATACGCAGTATTTT	CASSRPTETKNSTDTQYF
TRBV27	TRBJ2-1	-	-	TGTGCCAGCAGTTTACGGGACGCTAGCTCCTACAATGAGCAGTTCTTC	CASSLRDASSYNEQFF
TRBV10-3	TRBJ2-7	-	TRBD1	TGTGCCATCAGTGACCGGGACAGGGGGACCTACGAGCAGTACTTC	CAISDRDRGTYEQYF